The sequence of this T cell receptor beta chain was determined in a study of blood T cell repertoires in COVID-19. Across the study: Donors in the United States, Italy and Spain gave samples during acute or convalescent COVID-19.

The germline V and J ends were trimmed by 2 bases and 2 bases, with 10 bases remaining between them. CDR1 and CDR2 (germline): MNHEY, SVGAGI. This CDR3 region has 14 residues. The assay was immunoSEQ multiplex PCR, and TCRdb's table has in-frame clones only and misses some. Among 250,000 to 300,000 clones listed, more than 85% were seen once. V usage is TRBV6-5 and J usage is TRBJ2-7; tentative D call: TRBD2 (5 bases). The sequencing input was peripheral blood. The sequence was collected from a woman aged 25 to 39 with COVID-19, enrolled during active disease. CDR3 DNA: TGTGCCAGCAGTTACGATCCAGCGGCCTACGAGCAGTACTTC. Its translation: CASSYDPAAYEQYF.